A single TCR beta chain is shown here with its context. Its specificity is unknown. These data originate in a study of cytomegalovirus exposure and HLA in healthy donors. At the level of the study: In a previous analysis, 100 million to 140 million unique TCR beta sequences were found from some 200 million T cells. Study results and limitations: The listing of 150 to 200 TCR beta chains classed them as cytomegalovirus-associated. In a later analysis, productive TCRs from donors in an Asian-associated ancestry cluster reportedly carried fewer N-insertions than the cohort mean.

This CDR3 has 15 residues. Germline V lookup: CDR1 MNHEY, CDR2 SMNVEV (reference sequence). V gave up 10 bases and J gave up 5 bases, with 23 bases separating them. The PCR was carried out with 60 Vbeta primers and 13 Jbeta primers. Only in-frame clones appear in the TCRdb table, and some are missing; sequencing was by immunoSEQ multiplex PCR. The sample gives some 150,000 clones, roughly 80% of which show up once; about 7% is in the top ten. This clonotype was obtained from a woman in her 30s in good health and CMV-seropositive. The chain couples TRBV27 to TRBJ1-2; D is perhaps TRBD1 (6 bases). The specimen was PBMCs. CDR3 region: CATLSPGTIGYGYTF. CDR3 in DNA: TGTGCCACTCTATCGCCCGGGACAATAGGATATGGCTACACCTTC.